The sequence of this T cell receptor (beta chain) was determined in a study of cytomegalovirus exposure and HLA in healthy donors. Across the whole study: Per a later analysis, the roughly 640 first-cohort and 120 or so validation repertoires shared one platform.

The donors were members of the validation cohort, which comprised more than 90 subjects and was separate from the first cohort of some 680 subjects. TCRdb keeps only in-frame clones here, not all; method: immunoSEQ multiplex PCR. This table holds some 310,000 clones, nearly 90% found once. Concerning this clone: What it recognizes is unknown.

Whole-study findings and limits: While the bulk of TCR sequences proved rare, some public TCRs turned up in many donors. Published work reported that the classifier diagnosed cytomegalovirus status with high specificity and sensitivity.

CDR3 size: 12 residues. From germline, CDR1 is GTSNPN and CDR2 SVGIG (reference sequence). Trimming removed 4 bases from V and 4 bases from J, with 10 bases in between. This rearrangement joins TRBV30 to TRBJ1-1, with D possibly being TRBD1 (5 bases). The sequence came from a young man in good health and CMV-seronegative. Sequenced input: PBMCs. CDR3 in amino acids: CAWTGGATEAFF. The CDR3 DNA follows: TGTGCCTGGACTGGCGGGGCCACTGAAGCTTTCTTT. Drawing the rest from reference TRBV30 and TRBJ1-1, the complete variable domain is SQTIHQWPATLVQPVGSPLSLECTVEGTSNPNLYWYRQAAGRGLQLLFYSVGIGQISSEVPQNLSASRPQDRQFILSSKKLLLSDSGFYLCAWTGGATEAFFGQGTRLTVV.